The TCR beta chain described here comes from a study of blood T cells in healthy people across ages. CDR3 length: 18 amino acids. Unmatched junction bases numbered 15, after V lost 3 bases and J lost 5 bases. Looked up from germline, CDR1 is SGDLS and CDR2 is YYNGEE. Primed by a sample-barcoded 5' primer and a J-beta primer mix, a second PCR proceeded for about 7 to 11 cycles. TCRdb re-analysed the 5' RACE reads in MiXCR, keeping a single row per CDR3 protein. This table has more than 800,000 distinct CDR3 sequences, 25% to 30% appearing once. Notes on the study in general: There was a strong correlation between TCR beta diversity and naive T cell percentage. Roughly linearly, TCR beta diversity per million T cells fell as age increased. Because sorting was not performed, PBMCs prevented conclusive naive versus antigen-experienced comparison. There was no known CMV status for donors, so expanded clonotype changes were possibly confounded.

Concerning this clonotype: Its specificity is not known.

This receptor was identified in a woman older than 75 in good health. The chain joins TRBV9 to TRBJ2-7; TRBD1 aligns across 12 bases. Sequences were obtained from blood. The CDR3 DNA is TGTGCCAGCAGCGCGACCGGGACAGGGGGCCCACGAAGGCACGAGCAGTACTTC. It codes for CASSATGTGGPRRHEQYF.